This T cell receptor (beta chain) was retrieved from a study of T-cell reconstitution after alpha-beta-depleted transplantation in children. Preparation of the TCRbeta library was carried out with unique molecular identifiers. From the PCR reads, TCRdb called clonotypes with MiXCR, one entry per CDR3 protein. The sample has some 500,000 distinct CDR3 sequences, approximately 20% seen once. V gave up 3 bases and J gave up 4 bases; unmatched junction bases: 8. The V gene's germline CDR1 is KGHSH and CDR2 LQKENI. This CDR3 spans 16 amino acids. Sample: PBMCs from the stem cell graft donor, taken from the stem cell graft. The source of this sequence is a human donor who donated a stem cell graft to a child with acute lymphoblastic leukemia. The J gene is TRBJ2-7, the V gene TRBV18, with TRBD2 matching over 11 bases. The CDR3 region is CASSPTTSGSVYEQYF. In nucleotides, the CDR3 is TGTGCCAGCTCACCTACCACTAGCGGGAGCGTATACGAGCAGTACTTC.